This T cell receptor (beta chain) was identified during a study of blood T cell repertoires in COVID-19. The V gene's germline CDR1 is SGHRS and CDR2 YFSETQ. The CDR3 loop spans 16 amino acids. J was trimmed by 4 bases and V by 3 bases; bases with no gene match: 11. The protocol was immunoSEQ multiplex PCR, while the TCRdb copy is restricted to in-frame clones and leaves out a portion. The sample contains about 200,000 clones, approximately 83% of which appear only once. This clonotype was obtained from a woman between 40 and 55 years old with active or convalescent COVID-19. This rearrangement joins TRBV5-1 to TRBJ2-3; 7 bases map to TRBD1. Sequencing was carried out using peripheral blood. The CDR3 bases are TGCGCCAGCAGCTCGGCAGAGGGGGCGCGGGCAGATACGCAGTATTTT. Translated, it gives CASSSAEGARADTQYF.